This TCR beta chain was sequenced in a study of blood T cell repertoires in COVID-19. Study-wide context: Sites in the United States, Italy and Spain provided acute and convalescent COVID-19 samples. Sample material is recorded as cDNA or gDNA derived from T cells, B-cell-depleted T cells, or PBMCs.

The CDR3 is made up of 15 amino acids. Germline-derived CDR1 and CDR2 are SGHRS and YFSETQ. The V end lost 0 bases, the J end lost 0 bases, and 10 bases lay between the germline ends. The authors' processing: Quantification of nucleated cells was approximated via reference gene primer amplification. Method: immunoSEQ multiplex PCR; TCRdb's copy keeps in-frame clones and lacks some. Clone size and V and J calls were adopted from that table, with D and trimming inferred from the DNA. Of some 300,000 clones listed, approximately 89% are singletons. The chain combines TRBV5-1 with TRBJ2-7, with D unclear. Specimen: PBMCs or T cells enriched from blood (not recorded which). The receptor was isolated from a woman aged 50 to 60 who had been exposed to COVID-19. In DNA, the CDR3 is TGCGCCAGCAGCTTGGATTTTGAGAGCTCCTACGAGCAGTACTTC. It yields the protein CASSLDFESSYEQYF.